Following are 28 T cell receptor beta chains from one sample sequenced in a study of blood T cell repertoires in COVID-19. Data came from immunoSEQ multiplex PCR; TCRdb stores just in-frame clones and leaves some out. The sample lists approximately 260,000 clones, around 81% occurring once. The sample comprised PBMCs or T cells enriched from blood (not recorded which). The receptor source for this set is a man aged 50 or older who had recovered from COVID-19.

The chain links TRBV7-8 to TRBJ2-4; TRBD2 aligns across 8 bases. The length of the CDR3 is 17 residues. V was pared by 1 base and J by 3 bases, with 8 bases of the junction left unmatched. Germline V CDR1 and CDR2: SGHVS, FQNEAQ. CDR3 in DNA: TGTGCCAGCAGCTTAGGTCGGGAGGGCCTCGTCAAAAACATTCAGTACTTC. It codes for CASSLGREGLVKNIQYF.

The chain joins TRBV24-1 to TRBJ2-7, with 13 bases matching TRBD2. CDR1 and CDR2 (germline): KGHDR, SFDVKD. J was trimmed by 7 bases and V by 9 bases; bases with no gene match: 8. This CDR3 is built from 14 residues. The CDR3 sequence is CATQLAGGPNEQYF. CDR3 bases: TGTGCCACCCAACTAGCGGGAGGGCCGAATGAGCAGTACTTC.

The J gene is TRBJ2-7, the V gene TRBV5-1; TRBD1 might be the D (6 bases). Germline values: CDR1 SGHRS, CDR2 YFSETQ. Trimming took off 0 bases at V and 6 bases at J, with 10 bases between the two ends. The CDR3 is made up of 13 amino acids. CDR3 loop: CASSLGGLVEQYF. For the CDR3, the DNA is TGCGCCAGCAGCTTGGGGGGGCTGGTCGAGCAGTACTTC.

J is TRBJ1-5 and V is TRBV15; tentative D call: TRBD1 (5 bases). This CDR3 comprises 15 residues. Trimming removed 0 bases from V and 5 bases from J, with 11 bases in between. From germline, CDR1 is LNHNV and CDR2 YYDKDF (reference sequence). DNA of the CDR3: TGTGCCACCAGCAGAGATGGCAGGGATGATCAGCCCCAGCATTTT. Translating it yields CATSRDGRDDQPQHF.

In its sample, this clone was seen once. The chain couples TRBV19 to TRBJ2-7, with D perhaps matching TRBD2 (6 bases). V lost 2 bases and J 2 bases, leaving 7 bases between the germline ends. The CDR3 is 13 residues long. The germline gives CDR1 LNHDA, CDR2 SQIVND (reference sequence). The CDR3 DNA sequence: TGTGCCAGTAGTATATCGGGGGCCTACGAGCAGTACTTC. Translated, it gives CASSISGAYEQYF.

V usage is TRBV10-2 and J usage is TRBJ1-1; D unresolved. Trimming removed 5 bases from V and 0 bases from J, with 13 bases in between. Germline CDR1 WSHSY, CDR2 SAAADI. CDR3 length: 15 amino acids. CDR3 region: CASSNLPGMNTEAFF. The CDR3 DNA is TGCGCCAGCAGTAATCTGCCGGGGATGAACACTGAAGCTTTCTTT.

This chain uses TRBV27 with TRBJ2-7, with D tentatively TRBD2 (6 bases). Germline V gene lookup returns CDR1 MNHEY and CDR2 SMNVEV (reference sequence). V was cut by 4 bases and J by 1 base, with 8 bases left in between. The CDR3 contains 13 residues. The CDR3 DNA is TGTGCCAGCAGTTGGAGCGGGTCCTACGAGCAGTACTTC. It specifies CASSWSGSYEQYF.

The V and J genes are TRBV28 and TRBJ2-7; 7 nucleotides align to TRBD1. Germline lookup yields CDR1 MDHEN and CDR2 SYDVKM. After removal of 6 bases from V and 3 bases from J, the junction contained 11 bases not matched to a gene. The CDR3 loop spans 15 amino acids. DNA for the CDR3: TGTGCCAGCAGACTACCGGGACAGCCATTCTACGAGCAGTACTTC. Translation: CASRLPGQPFYEQYF.

The chain carries TRBV2 and TRBJ2-7; maybe TRBD2 (5 bases). The CDR3 loop spans 12 amino acids. V was cut by 9 bases and J by 4 bases, with 13 bases left in between. The V gene's germline CDR1 is SNHLY and CDR2 FYNNEI. CDR3 nucleotide sequence: TGTGCCAGTAGGCGGGCAGCTTACGAGCAGTACTTC. It encodes CASRRAAYEQYF.

This sequence joins TRBV7-9 and TRBJ1-4; D is uncertain. Per the germline V gene, CDR1 is SEHNR and CDR2 is FQNEAQ (reference sequence). CDR3 length equals 14 residues. V lost 4 bases and J lost 8, with 14 bases in between. CDR3 sequence: CASSYGGIGEKLFF. The CDR3, as DNA: TGTGCCAGCAGCTATGGCGGGATAGGGGAAAAACTGTTTTTT.

This rearrangement joins TRBV28 to TRBJ1-5; the D gene is possibly TRBD1 (5 bases). The CDR3 is 11 residues long. Trimming left V 8 bases short and J 15 bases short, with 17 bases between. Germline lookup yields CDR1 MDHEN and CDR2 SYDVKM. As DNA, the CDR3 is TGTGCCAGCCCTGGGGAGGAGGGACTGCATTTT. This translates into CASPGEEGLHF. The full variable domain, its missing parts supplied by reference TRBV28 and TRBJ1-5, is DVKVTQSSRYLVKRTGEKVFLECVQDMDHENMFWYRQDPGLGLRLIYFSYDVKMKEKGDIPEGYSVSREKKERFSLILESASTNQTSMYLCASPGEEGLHFGDGTRLSIL.

This clone has just one count. The rearrangement uses TRBV7-3 and TRBJ1-6, with D tentatively TRBD1 (5 bases). With 5 bases removed from V and 3 bases from J, the gap between germline ends came to 11 bases. The CDR3 sequence is 15 residues long. CDR1 is SGHTA and CDR2 is FQGTGA in the germline V gene. The DNA for the CDR3 is TGTGCCAGCAGCGCAGCGGGGGGCTATAATTCACCCCTCCACTTT. It encodes CASSAAGGYNSPLHF.

CDR3 sequence reads: CARKDRGQDYGYTF. DNA for the CDR3: TGTGCCAGAAAAGACAGGGGGCAGGACTATGGCTACACCTTC. The chain carries TRBV2 and TRBJ1-2, with 10 bases that match TRBD1. V was pared by 9 bases and J by 3 bases, with 7 bases of the junction left unmatched. The CDR3 is made up of 14 amino acids. The germline V gene encodes CDR1 SNHLY and CDR2 FYNNEI. The entire variable domain, with the rest obtained from reference TRBV2 and TRBJ1-2, is as follows: EPEVTQTPSHQVTQMGQEVILRCVPISNHLYFYWYRQILGQKVEFLVSFYNNEISEKSEIFDDQFSVERPDGSNFTLKIRSTKLEDSAMYFCARKDRGQDYGYTFGSGTRLTVV.

The CDR3 spells CASSLQGRSYEQYF. The CDR3 nucleotides read TGTGCCAGCAGCTTACAGGGGCGCTCCTACGAGCAGTACTTC. This chain uses TRBV5-6 with TRBJ2-7, with 7 bases aligning to TRBD1. V was pared by 2 bases and J by 0 bases, with 2 bases of the junction left unmatched. This CDR3 is built from 14 residues. Germline CDR1 SGHDT, CDR2 YYEEEE.

This chain links TRBV27 with TRBJ2-3; D ambiguous. Germline lookup yields CDR1 MNHEY and CDR2 SMNVEV (reference sequence). With 4 bases removed from V and 8 bases from J, the gap between germline ends came to 7 bases. The CDR3 covers 11 residues. The CDR3 region is CASSSPVTQYF. In DNA form, the CDR3 reads TGTGCCAGCAGTTCCCCAGTTACGCAGTATTTT.

This chain joins TRBV5-1 and TRBJ2-3; D perhaps matches TRBD2 (6 bases). Per germline, CDR1 SGHRS and CDR2 YFSETQ. Trimming stripped 1 base from V and 3 bases from J, with 15 bases between. This CDR3 is built from 16 residues. CDR3: CASSLTTRGGTDTQYF. CDR3 in DNA: TGCGCCAGCAGCTTGACGACTAGGGGTGGTACAGATACGCAGTATTTT.

The J gene is TRBJ2-7, the V gene TRBV28, with D maybe TRBD2 (6 bases). CDR3 length equals 15 residues. V was clipped by 6 bases and J by 7 bases, with 22 bases between them. Germline V gene sequence: CDR1 MDHEN, CDR2 SYDVKM. The CDR3 DNA sequence: TGTGCCAGCAGCCCCCCCGGAGGGGCTCTGAGGGAGCAGTACTTC. It specifies CASSPPGGALREQYF.

The rearrangement links TRBV9 to TRBJ2-3; D not resolved. The CDR3 covers 17 residues. CDR1 is SGDLS and CDR2 is YYNGEE in the germline V gene. V gave up 0 bases and J gave up 0 bases, with 14 bases separating them. CDR3 sequence reads: CASSVVVGPISTDTQYF. The CDR3 DNA follows: TGTGCCAGCAGCGTAGTTGTCGGTCCCATTAGCACAGATACGCAGTATTTT.

The V gene is TRBV14, the J gene TRBJ1-6; D possibly corresponds to TRBD1 (6 bases). Trimming removed 4 bases from V and 8 bases from J, with 12 bases in between. CDR3 size: 14 residues. The germline CDR1 and CDR2 sequences are SGHDN and FVKESK. The CDR3 DNA reads as TGTGCCAGCAGCCCAGGGACATTCTATTCACCCCTCCACTTT. Protein: CASSPGTFYSPLHF.

J is TRBJ1-1 and V is TRBV4-3; D is unclear. This CDR3 has 13 residues. Germline-derived CDR1 and CDR2 are LGHNA and YSLEER. V lost 5 bases and J 11 bases, leaving 18 bases between the germline ends. CDR3 in DNA: TGCGCCAGCAGCTCTATTGTAGGAGATTGGGCTTTCTTT. Its protein product is CASSSIVGDWAFF.

This clone occurred once. The chain uses TRBV18 and TRBJ1-1, with 8 bases matching TRBD1. The CDR3 runs to 16 residues. V lost 7 bases to trimming and J lost 1 base; unmatched junction nucleotides: 11. CDR1 is KGHSH, CDR2 LQKENI, per germline. The chain's CDR3 is CASFPNRQGANTEAFF. The CDR3 DNA reads TGTGCCAGCTTCCCGAACAGGCAGGGGGCGAACACTGAAGCTTTCTTT.

This chain uses TRBV12-5 with TRBJ2-1; no clear D gene. The CDR3 covers 12 residues. CDR1 is LGHNT, CDR2 FRNRAP, per germline. The V end was cut by 7 bases, the J end by 9 bases, with 13 bases between. The CDR3 spells CASVPRLGEQFF. In DNA, the CDR3 is TGTGCTAGTGTCCCGAGGTTGGGTGAGCAGTTCTTC. Combining the CDR3 with reference TRBV12-5 and TRBJ2-1 gives the whole variable domain DARVTQTPRHKVTEMGQEVTMRCQPILGHNTVFWYRQTMMQGLELLAYFRNRAPLDDSGMPKDRFSAEMPDATLATLKIQPSEPRDSAVYFCASVPRLGEQFFGPGTRLTVL.

The chain combines TRBV28 with TRBJ2-2, with unresolved D. Germline CDR1 MDHEN, CDR2 SYDVKM. The CDR3 is 14 amino acids. V lost 6 bases and J 6 bases, leaving 14 bases between the germline ends. Here the CDR3 reads CASRGHPTPGELFF. The CDR3 coding sequence is TGTGCCAGCAGGGGCCACCCCACACCCGGGGAGCTGTTTTTT.

The chain couples TRBV30 to TRBJ1-2; D gene unclear. Germline assignment: CDR1 GTSNPN and CDR2 SVGIG (reference sequence). The CDR3 totals 11 residues. The V gene lost 5 bases and the J gene lost 7 bases, with 11 bases spanning the gap. CDR3 residues: CAWGFESGYTF. DNA for the CDR3: TGTGCCTGGGGGTTCGAGTCTGGCTACACCTTC.

Here the CDR3 reads CSASGGGRSETQYF. The CDR3 DNA follows: TGCAGTGCTAGTGGGGGGGGACGGTCGGAGACCCAGTACTTC. The chain has TRBV20-1 and TRBJ2-5, with 7 nucleotides matching TRBD2. The CDR3 loop spans 14 amino acids. V shed 3 bases, J shed 5 bases, and the junction held 9 bases outside the gene matches. Germline V gene data show CDR1 as DFQATT and CDR2 as SNEGSKA (reference sequence).

The rearrangement uses TRBV6-5 and TRBJ2-7, with TRBD2 matching 10 bases. After removal of 0 bases from V and 6 bases from J, the junction contained 8 bases not matched to a gene. CDR3 length: 16 residues. Germline V gene sequence: CDR1 MNHEY, CDR2 SVGAGI. In nucleotides, the CDR3 is TGTGCCAGCAGTTACTCGACTAGCGGGTTACTTGCCGAGCAGTACTTC. Protein sequence: CASSYSTSGLLAEQYF.

This clone has only one observation. This chain connects TRBV4-1 to TRBJ1-5; D might be TRBD1 (6 bases). V lost 0 bases and J lost 7, with 10 bases in between. The germline CDR1 and CDR2 sequences are MGHRA and YSYEKL. The CDR3 is made up of 14 amino acids. The DNA for the CDR3 is TGCGCCAGCAGCCAAGAAGGACAGAAGCAGCCCCAGCATTTT. It translates to CASSQEGQKQPQHF.

The genes are TRBV6-2 or TRBV6-3 and TRBJ1-5; D possibly corresponds to TRBD1 (6 bases). The V and J ends lost 1 base and 0 bases respectively, with 10 bases between them. Germline-derived CDR1 and CDR2 are MNHEY and SVGEGT. The CDR3 consists of 16 residues. The CDR3 protein is CASSYYREYSNQPQHF. Here the CDR3 DNA reads TGTGCCAGCAGTTACTACAGGGAGTATAGCAATCAGCCCCAGCATTTT.